This T cell receptor (beta chain) was sequenced in a study of CXCR3-negative and CXCR3-positive naive CD8 T cells. Broader study findings: Naive subsets were similarly diverse, while memory CD8+ repertoires were much less diverse. CXCR3 expression dropped partially after cryopreservation, and most assays relied on fresh PBMCs. The TRB CDR3s that CXCR3-positive naive cells carried were more hydrophobic than those of CXCR3-negative naive cells. Within a donor, both naive subsets shared TRBV-TRBJ usage, unlike memory cells.

By phenotype, naive CD8+ T cells were CD45RO-CCR7+CD27+CD95-. cDNA libraries for TRB were generated by 5' RACE incorporating UMI labels. TCRdb reprocessed the 5' RACE reads; each CDR3 protein has one entry and no DNA is given. This listing includes about 85,000 distinct CDR3 sequences. A word on this clonotype: Its matching antigen is unknown.

The length of the CDR3 is 13 residues. In germline, CDR1 is SQVTM, CDR2 ANQGSEA. The source is a human donor in good health. Some clones in this sample may be carry-over from other donors' samples. The chain carries TRBV29-1 and TRBJ2-7; TCRdb proposes TRBD1, but this gene call is untestable without DNA. The sequencing input was naive CXCR3+ CD8+ T cells from blood. Subset in this sample: CD45RO-CCR7+CD27+CD95- naive CD8+ T cells expressing CXCR3 (TNR3+). This CDR3 is CSALDRHSYEQYF.